Reported below is one T cell receptor (beta chain). What it binds is not known. This sample is part of a study of draining lymph node invasion in breast cancer. General study points: Per tissue, about 12-25% of Treg TCRs matched Tconv TCRs. Tregs appeared more clonally expanded than Tconvs in all tissues.

Trimming pared 4 bases from V and 5 bases from J, leaving 14 bases between. Germline V gives CDR1 LGHDT, CDR2 YNNKEL (reference sequence). This CDR3 spans 14 amino acids. Sorting for CD4+ CD45RA- CD25high cells yielded memory regulatory T cells. TCRdb redid the calling of the bulk RNA-seq reads with MiXCR, one entry per CDR3 protein. This sample has 2,000 to 3,000 distinct CDR3 sequences, with less than 70% found just once. The rearrangement links TRBV3-1 to TRBJ2-5; TRBD1 is a possible D gene (5 bases). This receptor was identified in a female donor with luminal breast cancer. Sequenced sample: sorted memory Tregs from a lymph node. CDR3: CASSPYNRHETQYF. The CDR3 nucleotides are TGTGCCAGCAGCCCGTACAACAGGCATGAGACCCAGTACTTC.